The 22 T cell receptor beta chains in this list originate from one sample, sequenced in a study of blood T cell repertoires in COVID-19. Sequenced by immunoSEQ multiplex PCR; TCRdb stores in-frame clones only, minus some. The data contain 70,000 or so clones, around nine tenths of them singletons. Sequenced sample: peripheral blood. All receptors derive from a man aged 60 to 69 with acute or convalescent COVID-19.

The chain combines TRBV27 with TRBJ1-1; weak D call: TRBD1 (6 bases). V was pared by 4 bases and J by 4 bases, with 13 bases between. This CDR3 region has 14 residues. Per the germline V gene, CDR1 is MNHEY and CDR2 is SMNVEV (reference sequence). In nucleotides, the CDR3 is TGTGCCAGCAGTTATACAGGGCTAGGCACTGAAGCTTTCTTT. Translated: CASSYTGLGTEAFF.

CDR3 sequence (DNA): TGTGCCAGCAGCCACCTTTCCTACGAGCAGTACTTC. The encoded protein is CASSHLSYEQYF. The V call is TRBV3-1 (or the pseudogene TRBV3-2), the J call TRBJ2-7, with D uncertain. Germline CDR1 LGHDT, CDR2 YNNKEL (reference sequence). The V end was cut by 3 bases, the J end by 1 base, with 4 bases between. This CDR3 region has 12 residues.

This clone was picked up a small number of times. The chain is built from TRBV19 and TRBJ1-2; 10 nucleotides line up with TRBD1. There are 13 residues in the CDR3. The trim removed 8 bases at V and 4 bases at J, leaving 4 bases unmatched. Germline CDR1 LNHDA, CDR2 SQIVND (reference sequence). The DNA of the CDR3 is TGTGCCAGTTGGGGGACAGGGGTCTATGGCTACACCTTC. It codes for CASWGTGVYGYTF.

The rearrangement links TRBV7-9 to TRBJ2-2, with 8 bases matching TRBD1. From germline, CDR1 is SEHNR and CDR2 FQNEAQ (reference sequence). J lost 3 bases, V lost 5 bases, and 8 bases had no gene match. The CDR3 extends over 16 amino acids. The CDR3 sequence is CASSVDRVSDTGELFF. CDR3 DNA: TGTGCCAGCAGCGTGGACAGGGTTTCGGACACCGGGGAGCTGTTTTTT. The complete variable domain, with remaining parts taken from reference TRBV7-9 and TRBJ2-2, reads DTGVSQNPRHKITKRGQNVTFRCDPISEHNRLYWYRQTLGQGPEFLTYFQNEAQLEKSRLLSDRFSAERPKGSFSTLEIQRTEQGDSAMYLCASSVDRVSDTGELFFGEGSRLTVL.

The chain combines TRBV19 with TRBJ2-7, with TRBD1 matching over 8 bases. This CDR3 region has 11 residues. CDR1 and CDR2 from the germline V gene are LNHDA and SQIVND (reference sequence). The trim removed 10 bases at V and 5 bases at J, leaving 4 bases unmatched. CDR3 sequence: CATRTGNEQYF. The CDR3 coding sequence is TGTGCCACCCGGACAGGGAACGAGCAGTACTTC.

The gene calls are TRBV19 and TRBJ1-2; the match to TRBD1 covers 10 bases. Germline loops: CDR1 LNHDA, CDR2 SQIVND (reference sequence). CDR3 length equals 15 residues. V lost 5 bases to trimming and J lost 1 base; unmatched junction nucleotides: 4. This chain's CDR3 is CASSPGTGVNYGYTF. The DNA of the CDR3 is TGTGCCAGTAGTCCTGGGACAGGGGTTAACTATGGCTACACCTTC.

The V gene is TRBV6-1, the J gene TRBJ2-1, with TRBD2 matching over 13 bases. Trimming at V came to 3 bases and at J to 7 bases, leaving 3 bases not matched to a gene. This CDR3 comprises 15 residues. Germline V lookup: CDR1 MNHNS, CDR2 SASEGT. Here the CDR3 reads CASSEQLAGGNEQFF. The CDR3 DNA reads as TGTGCCAGCAGTGAGCAACTAGCGGGAGGGAATGAGCAGTTCTTC.

The chain couples TRBV3-1 (or the pseudogene TRBV3-2) to TRBJ2-3; the match to TRBD2 covers 8 bases. After removal of 4 bases from V and 6 bases from J, the junction contained 0 bases not matched to a gene. CDR1 is LGHDT and CDR2 is YNNKEL in the germline V gene (reference sequence). The CDR3 covers 12 residues. CDR3 residues: CASSPGGDTQYF. The CDR3 nucleotides are TGTGCCAGCAGCCCGGGGGGGGATACGCAGTATTTT.

The chain is built from TRBV27 and TRBJ2-7; D unresolved. V lost 2 bases and J lost 0, with 5 bases in between. Germline CDR1 is MNHEY and CDR2 is SMNVEV (reference sequence). The CDR3 contains 13 residues. CDR3 sequence reads: CASSLKHSYEQYF. CDR3 DNA: TGTGCCAGCAGTTTAAAACACTCCTACGAGCAGTACTTC.

The chain carries TRBV5-1 and TRBJ1-4; 8 positions agree with TRBD1. The germline V gene has CDR1 SGHRS and CDR2 YFSETQ. V lost 3 bases to trimming and J lost 7 bases; unmatched junction nucleotides: 5. There are 14 residues in the CDR3. Written as DNA, the CDR3 is TGCGCCAGCAGCTCCCAGGGGGCAAGTGAAAAACTGTTTTTT. Translation: CASSSQGASEKLFF. Filled out from reference TRBV5-1 and TRBJ1-4, the complete variable domain reads KAGVTQTPRYLIKTRGQQVTLSCSPISGHRSVSWYQQTPGQGLQFLFEYFSETQRNKGNFPGRFSGRQFSNSRSEMNVSTLELGDSALYLCASSSQGASEKLFFGSGTQLSVL.

CDR3 bases: TGTGCCAGTAGTACCCGAGGGTCCCAGCCCCAGCATTTT. Encoded protein: CASSTRGSQPQHF. The rearrangement joins TRBV19 to TRBJ1-5; D is unclear. Germline CDR1 and CDR2: LNHDA and SQIVND (reference sequence). CDR3 length equals 13 residues. V was trimmed by 4 bases and J by 7 bases, leaving 11 bases between them.

The chain recombines TRBV12-3 or TRBV12-4 with TRBJ2-3, with no clear D. Trimming took off 7 bases at V and 2 bases at J, with 7 bases between the two ends. This CDR3 spans 12 amino acids. The CDR3 DNA reads TGTGCCAGCACCCAGAACACAGATACGCAGTATTTT. Its protein product is CASTQNTDTQYF.

The rearrangement links TRBV7-9 to TRBJ1-3, with D tentatively TRBD1 (5 bases). CDR1 is SEHNR and CDR2 is FQNEAQ in the germline V gene (reference sequence). CDR3 length: 19 amino acids. Trimming removed 0 bases at V and 4 bases at J, with 22 bases between. The CDR3, as DNA: TGTGCCAGCAGCTTAGCGCGGTCAGGGATAGCTGTCGGCGGAAACACCATATATTTT. It codes for CASSLARSGIAVGGNTIYF. Supplemented by reference TRBV7-9 and TRBJ1-3, the full variable domain reads DTGVSQNPRHKITKRGQNVTFRCDPISEHNRLYWYRQTLGQGPEFLTYFQNEAQLEKSRLLSDRFSAERPKGSFSTLEIQRTEQGDSAMYLCASSLARSGIAVGGNTIYFGEGSWLTVV.

CDR3 coding DNA: TGTGCCAGCAGTGAATCGTCGGGACAGGGATCCTACGAGCAGTACTTC. It yields the protein CASSESSGQGSYEQYF. The J gene is TRBJ2-7, the V gene TRBV6-1; 9 bases fit TRBD1. The CDR3 consists of 16 residues. The V gene's germline CDR1 is MNHNS and CDR2 SASEGT. Trimming at V came to 2 bases and at J to 1 base, leaving 6 bases not matched to a gene.

This sequence joins TRBV19 and TRBJ2-6, with D uncertain. The CDR3 extends over 16 amino acids. CDR1 LNHDA and CDR2 SQIVND come from the germline V gene (reference sequence). Trimming stripped 5 bases from V and 0 bases from J, with 11 bases between. CDR3 sequence (DNA): TGTGCCAGTAGTTCTTACGGTTCCTCTGGGGCCAACGTCCTGACTTTC. Residues: CASSSYGSSGANVLTF.

The chain carries TRBV19 and TRBJ1-2, with 7 bases that match TRBD1. The CDR3 sequence is 13 residues long. V lost 5 bases, J lost 7 bases, and 7 bases stayed unmatched. The germline V gene encodes CDR1 LNHDA and CDR2 SQIVND (reference sequence). The CDR3 loop reads CASSPGTASGYTF. In DNA, the CDR3 is TGTGCCAGTAGTCCCGGGACAGCGAGTGGCTACACCTTC.

The chain has TRBV9 and TRBJ2-3, with 11 bases matching TRBD2. Germline V gives CDR1 SGDLS, CDR2 YYNGEE. The CDR3 spans 16 residues. Germline trimming cut 4 bases from V and 0 bases from J; bases unmatched to any gene: 4. The CDR3 bases are TGTGCCAGCAGCTTAAGACTAGCGGGGAGCACAGATACGCAGTATTTT. Its translation is CASSLRLAGSTDTQYF.

This clone was picked up one time. The chain combines TRBV5-1 with TRBJ2-7, with 10 nucleotides matching TRBD1. The CDR3 runs to 13 residues. From germline, CDR1 is SGHRS and CDR2 YFSETQ. The V gene end was trimmed by 7 bases and the J gene end by 6 bases; junction bases not matched to a gene: 7. The CDR3 reads CASRGQGSAEQYF. The CDR3 DNA reads TGCGCCAGCCGGGGACAGGGGAGTGCCGAGCAGTACTTC. The complete variable domain, with remaining parts taken from reference TRBV5-1 and TRBJ2-7, reads KAGVTQTPRYLIKTRGQQVTLSCSPISGHRSVSWYQQTPGQGLQFLFEYFSETQRNKGNFPGRFSGRQFSNSRSEMNVSTLELGDSALYLCASRGQGSAEQYFGPGTRLTVT.

The sample holds one count of this clone. Written as DNA, the CDR3 is TGTGCCAGCAGCTTGTACAGGCTCTCTGGAAACACCATATATTTT. It encodes CASSLYRLSGNTIYF. The chain joins TRBV5-6 to TRBJ1-3; D might be TRBD1 (5 bases). The CDR3 is made up of 15 amino acids. Per germline, CDR1 SGHDT and CDR2 YYEEEE. With 1 base removed from V and 0 bases from J, the gap between germline ends came to 8 bases.

This sequence joins TRBV24-1 and TRBJ2-1; 12 nucleotides line up with TRBD2. V lost 7 bases to trimming and J lost 6 bases; unmatched junction nucleotides: 9. This CDR3 comprises 16 residues. The germline V gene encodes CDR1 KGHDR and CDR2 SFDVKD. The CDR3 sequence is CATSDRLAGGGNEQFF. The CDR3 DNA follows: TGTGCCACCAGCGATAGGCTAGCGGGAGGGGGCAATGAGCAGTTCTTC.

The table lists this clone with a count of one. J is TRBJ1-1 and V is TRBV5-1; tentatively, D is TRBD1 (6 bases). With 5 bases removed from V and 1 base from J, the gap between germline ends came to 15 bases. Per germline, CDR1 SGHRS and CDR2 YFSETQ. This CDR3 region has 15 residues. CDR3: CASSSGGAPNTEAFF. CDR3 nucleotides: TGCGCCAGCAGTTCTGGGGGGGCGCCGAACACTGAAGCTTTCTTT.

The V call is TRBV5-6, the J call TRBJ1-5; possibly TRBD1 for D (6 bases). Germline CDR1 and CDR2: SGHDT and YYEEEE. V was trimmed by 0 bases and J by 6 bases, leaving 7 bases between them. The CDR3 covers 13 residues. CDR3 bases: TGTGCCAGCAGCTTGGACAGGGCTCAGCCCCAGCATTTT. This sequence encodes CASSLDRAQPQHF.